This is a list of T cell receptor beta chains from one sample in a study of OX40 agonist ivuxolimab in advanced cancers. Some clones are missing from TCRdb's copy, which holds only in-frame ones; the method was immunoSEQ multiplex PCR. The sample consists of roughly 39,000 clones, about 90% of them appearing once. Sequenced here: CD4+ or CD8+ T cells sorted from blood, sampled in a trial of the OX40 agonist ivuxolimab. These receptors came from an adult with an advanced solid tumor such as melanoma, head and neck, liver or kidney cancer. CDR3s include the opening cysteine and the closing phenylalanine or tryptophan. Fields, in order: D gene, clone size, V gene, J gene, CDR3 protein, CDR3 DNA. D genes are given only for firm matches. Clone size is shown for a subset of rows, as once, few, many or a class of expanded clone.

d_call: -; clone_size: -; v_call: TRBV29-1; j_call: TRBJ2-7; cdr3_aa: CSAGEGSYEQYF; cdr3_nt: TGCAGCGCCGGAGAGGGTTCCTACGAGCAGTACTTC
d_call: -; clone_size: once; v_call: TRBV10-1; j_call: TRBJ2-3; cdr3_aa: CATSPQGSGTQYF; cdr3_nt: TGCGCCACCTCGCCGCAGGGGTCAGGTACGCAGTATTTT
d_call: -; clone_size: -; v_call: TRBV5-1; j_call: TRBJ1-2; cdr3_aa: CASSLGSGSGYTF; cdr3_nt: TGCGCCAGCAGCTTGGGGTCAGGGAGCGGCTACACCTTC
d_call: -; clone_size: -; v_call: TRBV7-9; j_call: TRBJ2-5; cdr3_aa: CASSLGSAYQETQYF; cdr3_nt: TGTGCCAGCAGCTTAGGGTCGGCTTACCAAGAGACCCAGTACTTC
d_call: TRBD2; clone_size: -; v_call: TRBV4-2; j_call: TRBJ2-1; cdr3_aa: CASSQDPAGAYNEQFF; cdr3_nt: TGTGCCAGCAGCCAAGATCCGGCGGGGGCCTACAATGAGCAGTTCTTC
d_call: -; clone_size: -; v_call: TRBV18; j_call: TRBJ2-7; cdr3_aa: CASSPPAGGDEQYF; cdr3_nt: TGTGCCAGCTCACCACCGGCAGGCGGGGACGAGCAGTACTTC
d_call: TRBD1; clone_size: -; v_call: TRBV6-4; j_call: TRBJ2-1; cdr3_aa: CASSDHDRGNEQFF; cdr3_nt: TGTGCCAGCAGTGACCACGACAGGGGAAATGAGCAGTTCTTC
d_call: -; clone_size: -; v_call: TRBV6-1; j_call: TRBJ1-1; cdr3_aa: CASSEAGAYEAFF; cdr3_nt: TGTGCCAGCAGTGAAGCGGGAGCTTATGAAGCTTTCTTT
d_call: TRBD2; clone_size: once; v_call: TRBV6-5; j_call: TRBJ2-5; cdr3_aa: CASSYGAGGPQETQYF; cdr3_nt: TGTGCCAGCAGTTACGGAGCGGGAGGGCCCCAAGAGACCCAGTACTTC
d_call: -; clone_size: -; v_call: TRBV11-2; j_call: TRBJ2-3; cdr3_aa: CASRRVGGTDTQYF; cdr3_nt: TGTGCCAGCCGGAGAGTGGGGGGCACAGATACGCAGTATTTT
d_call: -; clone_size: -; v_call: TRBV29-1; j_call: TRBJ2-5; cdr3_aa: CSVESGTGETQYF; cdr3_nt: TGCAGCGTTGAATCGGGGACCGGAGAGACCCAGTACTTC
d_call: TRBD2; clone_size: -; v_call: TRBV6-1; j_call: TRBJ2-1; cdr3_aa: CASSERERSYNEQFF; cdr3_nt: TGTGCCAGCAGTGAGCGGGAGCGATCCTACAATGAGCAGTTCTTC
d_call: -; clone_size: -; v_call: TRBV4-2; j_call: TRBJ1-4; cdr3_aa: CASSQGGSRNEKLFF; cdr3_nt: TGTGCCAGCAGCCAAGGGGGTTCCCGTAATGAAAAACTGTTTTTT
d_call: TRBD2; clone_size: -; v_call: TRBV11-3; j_call: TRBJ2-3; cdr3_aa: CASSLIAGTSTDTQYF; cdr3_nt: TGTGCCAGCAGCTTAATAGCGGGGACTAGCACAGATACGCAGTATTTT
d_call: -; clone_size: -; v_call: TRBV5-4; j_call: TRBJ1-1; cdr3_aa: CASSLGVWGVAFF; cdr3_nt: TGTGCCAGCAGCTTGGGAGTGTGGGGGGTGGCTTTCTTT
d_call: TRBD2; clone_size: once; v_call: TRBV9; j_call: TRBJ2-1; cdr3_aa: CASSAGLAGVEQFF; cdr3_nt: TGTGCCAGCAGCGCAGGACTAGCGGGAGTTGAGCAGTTCTTC
d_call: -; clone_size: -; v_call: TRBV4-2; j_call: TRBJ2-7; cdr3_aa: CASSPGGGRAFEGAYEQYF; cdr3_nt: TGTGCCAGCAGCCCAGGGGGCGGGAGGGCGTTTGAGGGGGCCTACGAGCAGTACTTC
d_call: TRBD2; clone_size: -; v_call: TRBV7-8; j_call: TRBJ2-7; cdr3_aa: CASSLAASGYEQYF; cdr3_nt: TGTGCCAGCAGCTTAGCGGCTAGCGGCTACGAGCAGTACTTC
d_call: TRBD2; clone_size: -; v_call: TRBV5-1; j_call: TRBJ2-2; cdr3_aa: CASSLGLAGVGTGELFF; cdr3_nt: TGCGCCAGCAGCCTAGGACTAGCGGGAGTGGGAACCGGGGAGCTGTTTTTT
d_call: TRBD2; clone_size: -; v_call: TRBV27; j_call: TRBJ2-1; cdr3_aa: CASSRRNRTSAQGLYSYNEQFF; cdr3_nt: TGTGCCAGCAGCCGACGGAATAGGACTAGCGCCCAAGGCCTATACTCCTACAATGAGCAGTTCTTC
d_call: -; clone_size: once; v_call: TRBV10-2; j_call: TRBJ2-7; cdr3_aa: CASRSPVAPEQYF; cdr3_nt: TGCGCCAGCAGGTCCCCAGTCGCTCCCGAGCAGTACTTC
d_call: -; clone_size: -; v_call: TRBV5-1; j_call: TRBJ2-5; cdr3_aa: CASSLVHSRYGGTQYF; cdr3_nt: TGCGCCAGCAGCTTGGTTCACTCTAGGTACGGCGGGACCCAGTACTTC
d_call: -; clone_size: -; v_call: TRBV29-1; j_call: TRBJ2-6; cdr3_aa: CSVRAGQGGANVLTF; cdr3_nt: TGCAGCGTTCGGGCAGGGCAAGGTGGGGCCAACGTCCTGACTTTC
d_call: TRBD2; clone_size: -; v_call: TRBV5-1; j_call: TRBJ2-3; cdr3_aa: CASSLEGLAFTSTDTQYF; cdr3_nt: TGCGCCAGCAGCTTGGAGGGACTAGCATTTACTAGCACAGATACGCAGTATTTT
d_call: TRBD1; clone_size: -; v_call: TRBV6-1; j_call: TRBJ2-4; cdr3_aa: CASSDRGHIQYF; cdr3_nt: TGTGCCAGCAGTGACAGGGGGCACATTCAGTACTTC
d_call: -; clone_size: -; v_call: TRBV10-3; j_call: TRBJ1-1; cdr3_aa: CAISENRDGNTEAFF; cdr3_nt: TGTGCCATCAGTGAAAACCGGGACGGGAACACTGAAGCTTTCTTT
d_call: TRBD2; clone_size: -; v_call: TRBV9; j_call: TRBJ2-7; cdr3_aa: CASSVGASLAGSEQYF; cdr3_nt: TGTGCCAGCAGCGTAGGTGCTTCCCTAGCGGGAAGCGAGCAGTACTTC
d_call: -; clone_size: -; v_call: TRBV6-5; j_call: TRBJ1-1; cdr3_aa: CASSWRGMNTEAFF; cdr3_nt: TGTGCCAGCAGTTGGAGGGGCATGAACACTGAAGCTTTCTTT
d_call: TRBD2; clone_size: -; v_call: TRBV11-1; j_call: TRBJ2-7; cdr3_aa: CASSTGLAGGVSYEQYF; cdr3_nt: TGTGCCAGCAGCACAGGACTAGCGGGAGGGGTATCCTACGAGCAGTACTTC
d_call: -; clone_size: -; v_call: TRBV4-1; j_call: TRBJ2-2; cdr3_aa: CASSQDGWGMNTGELFF; cdr3_nt: TGCGCCAGCAGCCAAGATGGTTGGGGTATGAACACCGGGGAGCTGTTTTTT
d_call: TRBD2; clone_size: -; v_call: TRBV29-1; j_call: TRBJ2-7; cdr3_aa: CSVSVGGSSYEQYF; cdr3_nt: TGCAGCGTCTCCGTCGGGGGGTCGTCCTACGAGCAGTACTTC
d_call: TRBD2; clone_size: -; v_call: TRBV7-8; j_call: TRBJ2-5; cdr3_aa: CASSLMAGLAGGETQYF; cdr3_nt: TGTGCCAGCAGCTTAATGGCCGGGCTAGCGGGGGGCGAGACCCAGTACTTC
d_call: -; clone_size: -; v_call: TRBV2; j_call: TRBJ1-4; cdr3_aa: CASSDRAGEKLFF; cdr3_nt: TGTGCCAGCAGTGACAGGGCCGGAGAAAAACTGTTTTTT
d_call: -; clone_size: -; v_call: TRBV18; j_call: TRBJ2-6; cdr3_aa: CASSLSTGANVLTF; cdr3_nt: TGTGCCAGCTCACTATCTACTGGGGCCAACGTCCTGACTTTC
d_call: -; clone_size: -; v_call: TRBV28; j_call: TRBJ1-1; cdr3_aa: CASTVIRGNTEAFF; cdr3_nt: TGTGCCAGCACCGTTATTCGGGGGAACACTGAAGCTTTCTTT
d_call: -; clone_size: -; v_call: TRBV5-6; j_call: TRBJ2-7; cdr3_aa: CASSLPTGFPTYEQYF; cdr3_nt: TGTGCCAGCAGCTTGCCCACAGGGTTCCCCACCTACGAGCAGTACTTC
d_call: -; clone_size: -; v_call: TRBV7-9; j_call: TRBJ2-3; cdr3_aa: CASNRDTSTDTQYF; cdr3_nt: TGTGCCAGCAATCGGGATACTAGCACAGATACGCAGTATTTT
d_call: TRBD2; clone_size: -; v_call: TRBV7-3; j_call: TRBJ2-1; cdr3_aa: CASSEGLAPTDEQFF; cdr3_nt: TGTGCCAGCAGCGAGGGACTAGCCCCGACGGATGAGCAGTTCTTC
d_call: -; clone_size: -; v_call: TRBV6-5; j_call: TRBJ1-2; cdr3_aa: CASSYGGFANYGYTF; cdr3_nt: TGTGCCAGCAGTTACGGAGGATTTGCTAACTATGGCTACACCTTC
d_call: -; clone_size: -; v_call: TRBV7-9; j_call: TRBJ2-7; cdr3_aa: CASSLGGASYEQYF; cdr3_nt: TGTGCCAGCAGCTTAGGGGGGGCCAGCTACGAGCAGTACTTC
d_call: -; clone_size: -; v_call: TRBV5-1; j_call: TRBJ2-3; cdr3_aa: CASSLELVQYF; cdr3_nt: TGCGCCAGCAGCTTGGAATTGGTGCAGTATTTT
d_call: -; clone_size: -; v_call: TRBV6-4; j_call: TRBJ2-2; cdr3_aa: CASSSGTAGELFF; cdr3_nt: TGTGCCAGCAGTTCCGGGACCGCGGGGGAGCTGTTTTTT
d_call: TRBD2; clone_size: -; v_call: TRBV30; j_call: TRBJ2-7; cdr3_aa: CAWSVGLAGGSEQYF; cdr3_nt: TGTGCCTGGAGTGTGGGACTAGCGGGAGGATCCGAGCAGTACTTC
d_call: TRBD2; clone_size: -; v_call: TRBV4-1; j_call: TRBJ2-5; cdr3_aa: CASSQDGTSFAETQYF; cdr3_nt: TGCGCCAGCAGCCAAGATGGGACTAGTTTCGCCGAGACCCAGTACTTC
d_call: -; clone_size: -; v_call: TRBV5-4; j_call: TRBJ2-3; cdr3_aa: CASSLGQSSTDTQYF; cdr3_nt: TGTGCCAGCAGCTTGGGACAGTCTAGCACAGATACGCAGTATTTT
d_call: -; clone_size: once; v_call: TRBV5-1; j_call: TRBJ2-5; cdr3_aa: CASSLARGYQETQYF; cdr3_nt: TGCGCCAGCAGCTTGGCCCGGGGGTATCAAGAGACCCAGTACTTC
d_call: -; clone_size: -; v_call: TRBV18; j_call: TRBJ2-2; cdr3_aa: CASSPLNPQGPNTGELFF; cdr3_nt: TGTGCCAGCTCACCACTGAATCCCCAGGGTCCGAACACCGGGGAGCTGTTTTTT
d_call: -; clone_size: -; v_call: TRBV6-5; j_call: TRBJ2-7; cdr3_aa: CASSYSYKAVAYEQYF; cdr3_nt: TGTGCCAGCAGTTACTCCTATAAGGCCGTAGCCTACGAGCAGTACTTC
d_call: -; clone_size: once; v_call: TRBV6-1; j_call: TRBJ2-5; cdr3_aa: CASWSGLAYQETQYF; cdr3_nt: TGTGCCAGCTGGAGCGGGCTAGCGTACCAAGAGACCCAGTACTTC
d_call: TRBD1; clone_size: -; v_call: TRBV15; j_call: TRBJ2-7; cdr3_aa: CATSREGRGREQYF; cdr3_nt: TGTGCCACCAGCAGAGAGGGCAGGGGGCGAGAGCAGTACTTC
d_call: TRBD2; clone_size: -; v_call: TRBV9; j_call: TRBJ2-7; cdr3_aa: CASSPRIAGDHEQYF; cdr3_nt: TGTGCCAGCAGCCCCCGGATAGCGGGAGACCACGAGCAGTACTTC
d_call: TRBD1; clone_size: -; v_call: TRBV7-7; j_call: TRBJ2-5; cdr3_aa: CASSLTGGTETQYF; cdr3_nt: TGTGCTAGCAGCTTAACAGGGGGCACGGAGACCCAGTACTTC
d_call: -; clone_size: once; v_call: TRBV9; j_call: TRBJ2-7; cdr3_aa: CASSPGLGSYEQYF; cdr3_nt: TGTGCCAGCAGCCCCGGCCTCGGCTCCTACGAGCAGTACTTC
d_call: -; clone_size: -; v_call: TRBV28; j_call: TRBJ2-7; cdr3_aa: CASSLGGPGYEQYF; cdr3_nt: TGTGCCAGCAGTTTAGGGGGGCCCGGGTACGAGCAGTACTTC
d_call: -; clone_size: once; v_call: TRBV11-2; j_call: TRBJ2-7; cdr3_aa: CASTLDPKSYEQYF; cdr3_nt: TGTGCCAGCACCCTAGACCCGAAATCCTACGAGCAGTACTTC
d_call: TRBD1; clone_size: -; v_call: TRBV6-1; j_call: TRBJ2-5; cdr3_aa: CASSRTGFQETQYF; cdr3_nt: TGTGCCAGCAGTAGGACAGGGTTTCAAGAGACCCAGTACTTC
d_call: -; clone_size: -; v_call: TRBV11-2; j_call: TRBJ2-7; cdr3_aa: CASSLSRSYEQYF; cdr3_nt: TGTGCCAGCAGCTTAAGTAGGTCCTACGAGCAGTACTTC
d_call: -; clone_size: -; v_call: TRBV7-9; j_call: TRBJ1-1; cdr3_aa: CASSLALTGKYEAFF; cdr3_nt: TGTGCCAGCAGCTTAGCACTGACGGGCAAGTATGAAGCTTTCTTT
d_call: -; clone_size: -; v_call: TRBV10-1; j_call: TRBJ2-1; cdr3_aa: CASSETSWPEQFF; cdr3_nt: TGCGCCAGCAGTGAGACTAGCTGGCCTGAGCAGTTCTTC